A selection of T cell receptor beta chains follows, all from one sample in a study of T cell responses to AZD1222 COVID-19 vaccine. Sequencing was performed with immunoSEQ multiplex PCR; in TCRdb, only in-frame clones are kept and a portion is missing. The data hold 110,000 to 150,000 clones, with 88% observed a single time. This material consisted of peripheral blood, taken 28 days after the second AZD1222 dose. Every receptor here comes from an adult who received the AZD1222 COVID-19 vaccine. The CDR3 runs from the conserved cysteine through the conserved F or W. Fields, in order: clone size, V gene, D gene, J gene, CDR3 DNA, CDR3 protein. D genes are given only for firm matches. The size of a clone is reported for some rows only, either as once, few or many, or as a class for expanded clones.

>NA|TRBV29-1|NA|TRBJ1-2
TGCAGCGTTGAAGATTTGAGGGTAGGTGGCTACACCTTC
CSVEDLRVGGYTF
>NA|TRBV29-1|NA|TRBJ2-1
TGCAGCGCGGGACTCAACTACAATGAGCAGTTCTTC
CSAGLNYNEQFF
>NA|TRBV7-9|TRBD1|TRBJ2-3
TGTGCCAGCAGCTTACTCGGGACAGGGCTCTTAGGAGATACGCAGTATTTT
CASSLLGTGLLGDTQYF
>once|TRBV5-1|NA|TRBJ1-2
TGCGCCAGCAGCTTGGACACTCCGCAGGGAGGCTACACCTTC
CASSLDTPQGGYTF
>few|TRBV7-9|TRBD2|TRBJ2-2
TGTGCCAGCAGTCTTAGCGGGGTAAACACCGGGGAGCTGTTTTTT
CASSLSGVNTGELFF
>NA|TRBV14|NA|TRBJ2-7
TGTGCCAGCAGCCAGTCTTTCGGGCGCGAGCAGTACTTC
CASSQSFGREQYF
>NA|TRBV28|TRBD1|TRBJ2-7
TGTGCCAGCAGTTTATGGACAGGGCGATACGAGCAGTACTTC
CASSLWTGRYEQYF
>few|TRBV2|NA|TRBJ1-2
TGTGCCTACCACGGACAGCGGCAAAACTATGGCTACACCTTC
CAYHGQRQNYGYTF
>NA|TRBV19|NA|TRBJ2-7
TGTGCCAGTAGTCCCCGCGGGCGATCCTACGAGCAGTACTTC
CASSPRGRSYEQYF
>NA|TRBV18|NA|TRBJ1-1
TGTGCCAGCTCACCACCCTCACTCCAGAACACTGAAGCTTTCTTT
CASSPPSLQNTEAFF
>NA|TRBV11-2|TRBD1|TRBJ1-6
TGTGCCAGCAGGCCCGGGACAGGGAATTCACCCCTCCACTTT
CASRPGTGNSPLHF
>NA|TRBV6-5|TRBD1|TRBJ2-7
TGTGCCACGAAGGGGACAGGGTACCACGAGCAGTACTTC
CATKGTGYHEQYF
>NA|TRBV9|NA|TRBJ1-1
TGTGCCAGCAGCCCCTCCAGAGTGAACACTGAAGCTTTCTTT
CASSPSRVNTEAFF
>NA|TRBV5-1|NA|TRBJ2-6
TGCGCCAGCAGCTTGGACCCTGGGGCCAACGTCCTGACTTTC
CASSLDPGANVLTF